The 25 T cell receptor beta chains below come from one sample, sequenced in a study of T cells in localized non-small cell lung cancer. TCRdb's table, derived via immunoSEQ multiplex PCR, lists solely in-frame clones and lacks some. This table has around 91,000 clones, roughly 86% appearing once. The starting material was peripheral blood, obtained before any cancer treatment. These receptors were obtained from a man aged 35-75 years with stage I squamous cell lung carcinoma.

The V gene is TRBV9, the J gene TRBJ1-3; D is ambiguous. The CDR3 totals 13 residues. Germline V gives CDR1 SGDLS, CDR2 YYNGEE. Trimming removed 4 bases at V and 3 bases at J, with 8 bases between. The CDR3 protein is CASSPSSGNTIYF. The CDR3 DNA sequence: TGTGCCAGCAGCCCGTCCAGTGGAAACACCATATATTTT.

This chain uses TRBV14 with TRBJ1-1, with D unclear. V gave up 2 bases and J gave up 3 bases, with 4 bases separating them. CDR3 length: 12 amino acids. Looked up from germline, CDR1 is SGHDN and CDR2 is FVKESK. DNA for the CDR3: TGTGCCAGCAGCCAATTATACACTGAAGCTTTCTTT. Protein: CASSQLYTEAFF.

J is TRBJ1-2 and V is TRBV5-1; perhaps TRBD1 as D (5 bases). The CDR3 is made up of 15 amino acids. Between the trimmed V and J ends, which lost 0 bases and 8 bases, there was a span of 17 bases. CDR1 and CDR2 (germline): SGHRS, YFSETQ. Here the CDR3 DNA reads TGCGCCAGCAGCTTGGTCGGGACCGCGGGAGGAGGCTACACCTTC. This codes for CASSLVGTAGGGYTF.

V gene TRBV19 combines with J gene TRBJ2-3; a possible D gene is TRBD2 (5 bases). This CDR3 is built from 15 residues. Deletions cut 6 bases from V and 2 bases from J, with 15 bases between. CDR1 and CDR2 (germline): LNHDA, SQIVND (reference sequence). The CDR3: CASRALEGTTDTQYF. In DNA, the CDR3 is TGTGCCAGTAGGGCGTTAGAGGGAACCACAGATACGCAGTATTTT.

J is TRBJ2-1 and V is TRBV19; TRBD1 matches at 7 bases. This CDR3 has 16 residues. Unmatched junction bases numbered 7, after V lost 5 bases and J lost 0 bases. Germline V lookup: CDR1 LNHDA, CDR2 SQIVND (reference sequence). The CDR3 DNA sequence: TGTGCCAGTAGTTTACTACAGGGGAGCTCCTACAATGAGCAGTTCTTC. Amino acids: CASSLLQGSSYNEQFF.

The chain has TRBV7-6 and TRBJ2-7, with D hard to call. The length of the CDR3 is 14 residues. Between the trimmed V and J ends, which lost 1 base and 4 bases, there was a span of 11 bases. Germline loops: CDR1 SGHVS, CDR2 FNYEAQ. The CDR3 DNA sequence: TGTGCCAGCAGCTTAGATACGGGTCCTTACGAGCAGTACTTC. It translates to CASSLDTGPYEQYF.

The gene calls are TRBV6-5 and TRBJ1-2; D gene uncertain. The CDR3 has 12 amino acids. The V end lost 10 bases, the J end lost 0 bases, and 9 bases lay between the germline ends. Germline lookup yields CDR1 MNHEY and CDR2 SVGAGI. The DNA for the CDR3 is TGTGCCACCTTCAGTTCTAACTATGGCTACACCTTC. This encodes CATFSSNYGYTF.

The chain is built from TRBV7-9 and TRBJ2-5; D not certain. The V end lost 1 base, the J end lost 2 bases, and 8 bases lay between the germline ends. Germline values: CDR1 SEHNR, CDR2 FQNEAQ (reference sequence). The CDR3 is made up of 14 amino acids. This CDR3 reads CASSLGPRQETQYF. DNA of the CDR3: TGTGCCAGCAGCTTAGGGCCCCGACAAGAGACCCAGTACTTC.

V and J are TRBV19 and TRBJ2-3; D is undetermined. Trimming left V 4 bases short and J 0 bases short, with 11 bases between. Germline loops: CDR1 LNHDA, CDR2 SQIVND (reference sequence). This CDR3 spans 15 amino acids. The CDR3 reads CASSTRAESTDTQYF. The CDR3 DNA sequence: TGTGCCAGTAGTACTCGAGCAGAAAGCACAGATACGCAGTATTTT.

The chain has TRBV7-9 and TRBJ1-3; D call uncertain. Per the germline V gene, CDR1 is SEHNR and CDR2 is FQNEAQ (reference sequence). Trimming took off 3 bases at V and 2 bases at J, with 11 bases between the two ends. The CDR3 is made up of 15 amino acids. DNA for the CDR3: TGTGCCAGCAGCTTTGGCAGCCAAGCTGGAAACACCATATATTTT. Its protein product is CASSFGSQAGNTIYF.

V usage is TRBV2 and J usage is TRBJ1-2, with 8 bases identical to TRBD1. Germline values: CDR1 SNHLY, CDR2 FYNNEI. V shed 5 bases, J shed 6 bases, and the junction held 5 bases outside the gene matches. The CDR3 is 13 amino acids. The CDR3 region has the DNA TGTGCCAGCAGTCTCGGGACAGGAGATGGCTACACCTTC. This gives the protein CASSLGTGDGYTF. Using reference TRBV2 and TRBJ1-2 for the parts outside the CDR3, the full variable domain is EPEVTQTPSHQVTQMGQEVILRCVPISNHLYFYWYRQILGQKVEFLVSFYNNEISEKSEIFDDQFSVERPDGSNFTLKIRSTKLEDSAMYFCASSLGTGDGYTFGSGTRLTVV.

The rearrangement joins TRBV7-3 to TRBJ1-1, with unresolved D. Trimming shortened V by 5 bases and J by 0 bases, and 19 bases separated the two germline ends. Germline CDR1 and CDR2: SGHTA and FQGTGA. This CDR3 contains 17 residues. The chain's CDR3 is CASSPLAQKIMNTEAFF. As DNA, the CDR3 is TGTGCCAGCAGCCCCCTGGCCCAAAAAATCATGAACACTGAAGCTTTCTTT.

The rearrangement links TRBV7-2 to TRBJ2-7; 7 bases fit TRBD2. Unmatched junction bases numbered 6, after V lost 2 bases and J lost 2 bases. Germline-derived CDR1 and CDR2 are SGHTA and FQGNSA. This CDR3 comprises 15 residues. This CDR3 is CASSLRDGGAYEQYF. The CDR3 nucleotides read TGTGCCAGCAGCTTAAGGGATGGGGGGGCCTACGAGCAGTACTTC. Variable domain in full (rest from reference TRBV7-2 and TRBJ2-7): GAGVSQSPSNKVTEKGKDVELRCDPISGHTALYWYRQSLGQGLEFLIYFQGNSAPDKSGLPSDRFSAERTGGSVSTLTIQRTQQEDSAVYLCASSLRDGGAYEQYFGPGTRLTVT.

This chain links TRBV7-2 with TRBJ2-7, with 10 positions matching TRBD2. The CDR3 is 14 residues long. Germline V gene lookup returns CDR1 SGHTA and CDR2 FQGNSA. V was pared by 1 base and J by 5 bases, with 2 bases of the junction left unmatched. The CDR3 DNA reads TGTGCCAGCAGCTTAGGCCTAGCGGGGGACGAGCAGTACTTC. Amino acid sequence: CASSLGLAGDEQYF.

The chain joins TRBV28 to TRBJ2-7, with 7 bases fitting TRBD2. Germline V CDR1 and CDR2: MDHEN, SYDVKM. The ends lost 5 bases at V and 4 bases at J; junction bases unmatched: 14. The CDR3 totals 16 residues. The CDR3 protein is CASSLTRLAPSYEQYF. In nucleotides, the CDR3 is TGTGCCAGCAGTCTTACCCGACTAGCCCCCTCGTACGAGCAGTACTTC.

The CDR3 DNA sequence: TGTGCCAGCTCACCATCCCCTCCCGTGGACATTCAGTACTTC. Protein sequence: CASSPSPPVDIQYF. This chain connects TRBV18 to TRBJ2-4, with D hard to call. This CDR3 is built from 14 residues. Trimming removed 2 bases at V and 8 bases at J, with 13 bases between. Germline assignment: CDR1 KGHSH and CDR2 LQKENI.

V usage is TRBV5-6 and J usage is TRBJ2-1, with TRBD2 matching over 9 bases. CDR3 length equals 17 residues. CDR1 and CDR2 from the germline V gene are SGHDT and YYEEEE. V lost 4 bases and J lost 0; bases outside the gene matches: 8. In DNA, the CDR3 is TGTGCCAGCAGCATCTATAGCGGGGGAAGCTCCTACAATGAGCAGTTCTTC. Its protein product is CASSIYSGGSSYNEQFF.

This clone occurred once. The rearrangement uses TRBV7-2 and TRBJ1-1; D gene unclear. There are 13 residues in the CDR3. The ends were cut back, 0 bases at V and 4 bases at J, with 6 bases in the middle. CDR1 SGHTA and CDR2 FQGNSA come from the germline V gene. The CDR3 nucleotides are TGTGCCAGCAGCTTAGCGGGGATCACTGAAGCTTTCTTT. Protein: CASSLAGITEAFF.

The DNA for the CDR3 is TGTGCCAGCAGTGAAGATGGGATCGCTGAAGCTTTCTTT. It is translated as CASSEDGIAEAFF. This chain links TRBV6-1 with TRBJ1-1; D gene uncertain. The germline V gene has CDR1 MNHNS and CDR2 SASEGT. The ends were cut back, 1 base at V and 6 bases at J, with 9 bases in the middle. This CDR3 is built from 13 residues.

This clone was seen just once. The chain employs TRBV5-6 and TRBJ1-5; D is uncertain. The ends were cut back, 1 base at V and 2 bases at J, with 4 bases in the middle. This CDR3 has 13 residues. The germline V gene encodes CDR1 SGHDT and CDR2 YYEEEE. The CDR3 bases are TGTGCCAGCAGCTTGCGAGGCAATCAGCCCCAGCATTTT. Residues: CASSLRGNQPQHF.

The rearrangement links TRBV10-3 to TRBJ1-6, with D unclear. Germline V lookup: CDR1 ENHRY, CDR2 SYGVKD. V lost 6 bases and J 0 bases, leaving 15 bases between the germline ends. The CDR3 totals 17 residues. DNA of the CDR3: TGTGCCATCAGCGAATGGGAGATCTACTCCTATAATTCACCCCTCCACTTT. Translated: CAISEWEIYSYNSPLHF.

This chain uses TRBV27 with TRBJ1-1, with 8 bases fitting TRBD1. CDR1 and CDR2 (germline): MNHEY, SMNVEV (reference sequence). CDR3 size: 16 residues. The J segment lost 1 base and the V segment lost 0 bases, leaving 4 bases of the junction unmatched. CDR3 coding DNA: TGTGCCAGCAGTTTATCGAGGACAGGGCAGAACACTGAAGCTTTCTTT. Protein product: CASSLSRTGQNTEAFF.

The V gene is TRBV15, the J gene TRBJ1-2; 10 bases agree with TRBD1. J lost 7 bases, V lost 6 bases, and 5 bases had no gene match. Per germline, CDR1 LNHNV and CDR2 YYDKDF (reference sequence). The CDR3 loop spans 13 amino acids. The CDR3: CATRVWDRGGYTF. CDR3 coding DNA: TGTGCCACCAGAGTATGGGACAGGGGTGGCTACACCTTC. The full variable domain, rest sourced from reference TRBV15 and TRBJ1-2, is DAMVIQNPRYQVTQFGKPVTLSCSQTLNHNVMYWYQQKSSQAPKLLFHYYDKDFNNEADTPDNFQSRRPNTSFCFLDIRSPGLGDTAMYLCATRVWDRGGYTFGSGTRLTVV.

J is TRBJ1-1 and V is TRBV5-4; D unclear. Germline V gene lookup returns CDR1 SGHNT and CDR2 YYREEE (reference sequence). The CDR3 consists of 15 residues. Trimming pared 0 bases from V and 0 bases from J, leaving 9 bases between. CDR3 sequence: CASSLVGHLNTEAFF. The CDR3 DNA reads as TGTGCCAGCAGCTTGGTTGGGCACCTGAACACTGAAGCTTTCTTT. The full variable domain, completed using reference TRBV5-4 and TRBJ1-1, is ETGVTQSPTHLIKTRGQQVTLRCSSQSGHNTVSWYQQALGQGPQFIFQYYREEENGRGNFPPRFSGLQFPNYSSELNVNALELDDSALYLCASSLVGHLNTEAFFGQGTRLTVV.

The chain has TRBV10-2 and TRBJ1-5; D call uncertain. This CDR3 is built from 14 residues. Germline CDR1 WSHSY, CDR2 SAAADI. V was pared by 7 bases and J by 7 bases, with 17 bases between. The CDR3 sequence is CASNPGQNSQPQHF. CDR3 coding DNA: TGCGCCAGCAATCCGGGCCAAAATAGCCAGCCCCAGCATTTT.